These T cell receptor beta chains were read from a single sample in a study of OX40 agonist ivuxolimab in advanced cancers. TCRdb's table, derived via immunoSEQ multiplex PCR, lists solely in-frame clones and lacks some. Here the sample spans about 51,000 clones, around 73% being singletons. Sequenced material: CD4+ or CD8+ T cells sorted from blood, taken in a trial of the OX40 agonist ivuxolimab. The receptors come from an adult with an advanced solid tumor such as melanoma, head and neck, liver or kidney cancer. The CDR3 runs from the conserved cysteine through the conserved F or W. A D gene is named only where the DNA matches it firmly. Only part of the rows carry a size: once, few, many, or a class if the clone is expanded.

CDR3 protein	CDR3 DNA	V gene	D gene	J gene	clone size
CATSRGLARRYNEQFF	TGTGCCACCAGCAGGGGACTAGCGAGACGTTACAATGAGCAGTTCTTC	TRBV15	TRBD2	TRBJ2-1	few
CASSSSGDSPLHF	TGTGCCAGCAGCTCCTCGGGGGATTCACCCCTCCACTTT	TRBV7-9	NA	TRBJ1-6	once
CASSVMRDSALVEQFF	TGTGCCAGCAGCGTCATGCGGGACTCGGCCTTGGTGGAGCAGTTCTTC	TRBV9	NA	TRBJ2-1	NA
CASSLTGAGVHNEQFF	TGTGCCAGCAGCTTAACAGGGGCGGGAGTCCACAATGAGCAGTTCTTC	TRBV7-2	NA	TRBJ2-1	NA
CSVADSDNSPLHF	TGCAGCGTCGCGGACAGCGATAATTCACCCCTCCACTTT	TRBV29-1	NA	TRBJ1-6	NA
CASSRGGFNEQFF	TGTGCTAGCAGCCGCGGAGGTTTCAATGAGCAGTTCTTC	TRBV7-7	NA	TRBJ2-1	NA
CASSLTHILDTQYF	TGTGCCAGCTCACTGACCCACATTCTCGATACGCAGTATTTT	TRBV18	NA	TRBJ2-3	NA
CASSPGQNQPQHF	TGTGCCAGCTCACCGGGGCAGAATCAGCCCCAGCATTTT	TRBV18	NA	TRBJ1-5	NA
CACSVGTSSYNEQFF	TGTGCCTGCTCGGTAGGGACTAGCAGCTACAATGAGCAGTTCTTC	TRBV30	TRBD2	TRBJ2-1	once
CARSLGAGRGGYTF	TGTGCCAGAAGCTTAGGGGCAGGGAGGGGAGGCTACACCTTC	TRBV5-3	NA	TRBJ1-2	NA
CASSRQQGIGEKLFF	TGTGCCAGCAGCCGTCAGCAGGGGATCGGTGAAAAACTGTTTTTT	TRBV5-5	NA	TRBJ1-4	once
CASRGTANTGELFF	TGTGCCAGCAGGGGGACAGCGAACACCGGGGAGCTGTTTTTT	TRBV28	TRBD1	TRBJ2-2	NA
CASSLGLTGGRETQYF	TGCGCCAGCAGCTTGGGATTGACAGGGGGTCGGGAGACCCAGTACTTC	TRBV5-1	TRBD1	TRBJ2-5	NA
CASSSAVRGLYEQYF	TGCGCCAGCAGCTCTGCCGTAAGGGGGCTTTACGAGCAGTACTTC	TRBV5-1	TRBD1	TRBJ2-7	NA
CASTGTYNEQFF	TGTGCCAGCACCGGCACGTACAATGAGCAGTTCTTC	TRBV6-5	NA	TRBJ2-1	NA
CASSLGYNRGLSGETQYF	TGTGCCAGCAGTTTAGGGTATAACAGGGGGCTTTCGGGGGAGACCCAGTACTTC	TRBV28	TRBD1	TRBJ2-5	NA
CASRLGQLTQGTEAFF	TGCGCCAGCAGGCTGGGACAGCTCACCCAGGGCACTGAAGCTTTCTTT	TRBV5-1	TRBD1	TRBJ1-1	NA
CASSDRIGRILSGYTF	TGTGCCAGCAGTGATAGGATCGGACGGATTTTATCAGGCTACACCTTC	TRBV6-1	NA	TRBJ1-2	NA
CASSQGSSRETQYF	TGTGCCAGCAGCCAAGGGTCTAGCCGGGAGACCCAGTACTTC	TRBV4-2	NA	TRBJ2-5	few
CASSVGTAGGTDTQYF	TGTGCCAGCAGCGTAGGCACAGCCGGGGGCACAGATACGCAGTATTTT	TRBV9	NA	TRBJ2-3	NA
CASSNLPGGNYGYTF	TGCGCCAGCAGTAATTTACCGGGAGGAAACTATGGCTACACCTTC	TRBV5-1	NA	TRBJ1-2	NA
CASSATGGSSNTEAFF	TGCGCCAGCAGCGCTACAGGGGGCTCCTCGAACACTGAAGCTTTCTTT	TRBV5-1	TRBD1	TRBJ1-1	few
CASSSPGNEETQYF	TGTGCCAGCAGCTCCCCGGGCAACGAAGAGACCCAGTACTTC	TRBV5-4	NA	TRBJ2-5	NA
CASSPPGPARAFF	TGTGCCAGCAGTCCACCGGGACCCGCTAGAGCTTTCTTT	TRBV27	NA	TRBJ1-1	NA
CASRQGGRHQPQHF	TGTGCCAGCAGGCAGGGAGGTCGTCATCAGCCCCAGCATTTT	TRBV27	NA	TRBJ1-5	NA
CASSSERGSYNEQFF	TGTGCCAGCAGCTCAGAGAGGGGCTCCTACAATGAGCAGTTCTTC	TRBV5-5	NA	TRBJ2-1	NA